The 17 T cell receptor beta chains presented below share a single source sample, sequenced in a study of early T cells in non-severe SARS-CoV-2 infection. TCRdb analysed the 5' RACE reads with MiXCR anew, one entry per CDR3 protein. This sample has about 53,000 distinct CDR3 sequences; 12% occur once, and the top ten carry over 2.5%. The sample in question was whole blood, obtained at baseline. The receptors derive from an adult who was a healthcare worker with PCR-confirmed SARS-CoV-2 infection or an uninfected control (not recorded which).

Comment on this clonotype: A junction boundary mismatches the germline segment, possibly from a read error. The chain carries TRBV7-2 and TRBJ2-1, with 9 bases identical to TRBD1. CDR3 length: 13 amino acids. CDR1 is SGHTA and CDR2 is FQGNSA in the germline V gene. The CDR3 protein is CASSQTGGLTQVF. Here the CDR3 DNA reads TGTGCCAGCAGCCAAACAGGGGGCCTGACCCAGGTCTTC.

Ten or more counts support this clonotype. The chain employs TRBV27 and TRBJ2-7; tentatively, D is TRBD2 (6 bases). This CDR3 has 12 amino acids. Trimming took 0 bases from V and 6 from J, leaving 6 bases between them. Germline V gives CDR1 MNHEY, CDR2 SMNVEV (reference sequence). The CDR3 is CASSLSGGEQYF. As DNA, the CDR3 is TGTGCCAGCAGTTTATCGGGGGGCGAGCAGTACTTC.

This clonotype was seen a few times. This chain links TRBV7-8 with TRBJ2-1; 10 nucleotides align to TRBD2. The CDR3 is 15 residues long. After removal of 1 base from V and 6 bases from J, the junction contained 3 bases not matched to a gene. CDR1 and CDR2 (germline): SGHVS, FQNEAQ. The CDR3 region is CASSLGTSGSNEQFF. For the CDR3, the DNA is TGTGCCAGCAGCTTAGGGACTAGCGGCAGCAATGAGCAGTTCTTC.

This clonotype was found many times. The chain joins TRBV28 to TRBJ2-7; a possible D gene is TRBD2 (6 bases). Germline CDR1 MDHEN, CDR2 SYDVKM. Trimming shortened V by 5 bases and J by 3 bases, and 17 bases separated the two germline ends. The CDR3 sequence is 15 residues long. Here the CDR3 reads CASSTPSELRYEQYF. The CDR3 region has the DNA TGTGCCAGCAGTACACCTAGCGAGCTACGCTACGAGCAGTACTTC.

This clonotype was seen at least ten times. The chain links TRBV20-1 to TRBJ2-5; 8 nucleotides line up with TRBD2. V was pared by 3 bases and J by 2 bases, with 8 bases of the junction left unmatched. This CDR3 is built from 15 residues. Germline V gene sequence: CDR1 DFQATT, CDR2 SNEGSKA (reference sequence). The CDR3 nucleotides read TGCAGTGCTAGGCCCAGCGGGAGCTGGCAAGAGACCCAGTACTTC. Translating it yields CSARPSGSWQETQYF.

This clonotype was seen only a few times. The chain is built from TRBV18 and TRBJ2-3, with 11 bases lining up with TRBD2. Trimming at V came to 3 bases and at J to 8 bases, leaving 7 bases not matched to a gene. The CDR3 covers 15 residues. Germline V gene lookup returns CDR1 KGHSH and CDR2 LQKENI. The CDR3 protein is CASSPTSGRDGTQYF. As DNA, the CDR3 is TGTGCCAGCTCACCTACTAGCGGGAGAGATGGTACGCAGTATTTT.

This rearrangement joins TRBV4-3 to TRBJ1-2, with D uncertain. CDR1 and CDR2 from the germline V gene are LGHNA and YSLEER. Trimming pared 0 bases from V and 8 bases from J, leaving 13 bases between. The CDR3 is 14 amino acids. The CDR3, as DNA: TGCGCCAGCAGCCAAGATATCGGGCGCGGAGGCTACACCTTC. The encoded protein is CASSQDIGRGGYTF.

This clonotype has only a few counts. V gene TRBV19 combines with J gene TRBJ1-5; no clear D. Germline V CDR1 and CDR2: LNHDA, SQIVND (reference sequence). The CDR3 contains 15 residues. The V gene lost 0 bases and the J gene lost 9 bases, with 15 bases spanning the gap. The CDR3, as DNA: TGTGCCAGTAGTATAGATTCGGGCCCCAGAAGGCCCCAGCATTTT. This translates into CASSIDSGPRRPQHF. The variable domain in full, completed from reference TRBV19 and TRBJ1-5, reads DGGITQSPKYLFRKEGQNVTLSCEQNLNHDAMYWYRQDPGQGLRLIYYSQIVNDFQKGDIAEGYSVSREKKESFPLTVTSAQKNPTAFYLCASSIDSGPRRPQHFGDGTRLSIL.

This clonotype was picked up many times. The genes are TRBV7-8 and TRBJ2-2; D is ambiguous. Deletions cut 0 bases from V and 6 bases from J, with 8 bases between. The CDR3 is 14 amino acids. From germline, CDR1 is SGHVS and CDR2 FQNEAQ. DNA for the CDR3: TGTGCCAGCAGCTTAGCCCCGGGTCCCGGGGAGCTGTTTTTT. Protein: CASSLAPGPGELFF.

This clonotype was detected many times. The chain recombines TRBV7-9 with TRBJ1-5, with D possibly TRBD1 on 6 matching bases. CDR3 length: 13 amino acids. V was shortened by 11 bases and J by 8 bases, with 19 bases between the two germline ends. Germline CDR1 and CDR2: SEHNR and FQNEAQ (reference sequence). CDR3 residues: CAVSGGQWEPQHF. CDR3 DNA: TGTGCCGTTAGTGGGGGGCAATGGGAGCCCCAGCATTTT.

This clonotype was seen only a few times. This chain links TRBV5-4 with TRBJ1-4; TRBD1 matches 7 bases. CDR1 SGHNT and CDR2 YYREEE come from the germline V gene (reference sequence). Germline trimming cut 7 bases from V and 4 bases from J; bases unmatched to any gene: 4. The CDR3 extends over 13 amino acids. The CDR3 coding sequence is TGTGCCAGCCGGGACAGCCTTAATGAAAAACTGTTTTTT. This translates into CASRDSLNEKLFF.

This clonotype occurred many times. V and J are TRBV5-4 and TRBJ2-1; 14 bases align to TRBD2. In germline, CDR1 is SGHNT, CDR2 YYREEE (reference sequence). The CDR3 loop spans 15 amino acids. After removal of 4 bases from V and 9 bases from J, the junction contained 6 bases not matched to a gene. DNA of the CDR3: TGTGCCAGCAGCCCAGGACTAGCGGGAGGAACTGAGCAGTTCTTC. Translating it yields CASSPGLAGGTEQFF.

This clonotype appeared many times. CDR3 in DNA: TGTGCCAGCAGCACCCGAGCGGTCCAGGGGCAGTTCTTC. This sequence encodes CASSTRAVQGQFF. The chain combines TRBV7-2 with TRBJ2-1; either TRBD1 or TRBD2 may supply D (5 bases each). The CDR3 is made up of 13 amino acids. The V gene's germline CDR1 is SGHTA and CDR2 FQGNSA. Trimming removed 5 bases at V and 12 bases at J, with 17 bases between.

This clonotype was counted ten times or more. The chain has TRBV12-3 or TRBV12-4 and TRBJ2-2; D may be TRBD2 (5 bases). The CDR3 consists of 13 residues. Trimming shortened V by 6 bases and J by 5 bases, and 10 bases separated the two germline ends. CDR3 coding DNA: TGTGCCAGCAGCCGGGAAGGGACCGGGGAGCTGTTTTTT. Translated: CASSREGTGELFF.

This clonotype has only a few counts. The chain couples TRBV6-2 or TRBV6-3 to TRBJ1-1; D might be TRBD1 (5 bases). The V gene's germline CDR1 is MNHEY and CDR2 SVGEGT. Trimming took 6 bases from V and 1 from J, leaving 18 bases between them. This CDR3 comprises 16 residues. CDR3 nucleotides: TGTGCCAGCAGCCCTGGGGGACCACTATCGAACACTGAAGCTTTCTTT. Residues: CASSPGGPLSNTEAFF.

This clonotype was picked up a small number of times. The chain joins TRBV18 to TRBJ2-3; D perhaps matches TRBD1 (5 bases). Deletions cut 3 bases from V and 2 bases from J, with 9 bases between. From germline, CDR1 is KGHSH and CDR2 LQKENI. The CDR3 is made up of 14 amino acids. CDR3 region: CASSPGRVTDTQYF. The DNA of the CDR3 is TGTGCCAGCTCACCGGGCAGGGTCACAGATACGCAGTATTTT.

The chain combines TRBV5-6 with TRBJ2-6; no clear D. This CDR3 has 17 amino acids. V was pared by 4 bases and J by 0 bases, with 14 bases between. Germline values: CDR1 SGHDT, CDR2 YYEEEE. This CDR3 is CASSLQKPLSGANVLTF. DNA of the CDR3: TGTGCCAGCAGCCTCCAAAAGCCCCTCTCTGGGGCCAACGTCCTGACTTTC.